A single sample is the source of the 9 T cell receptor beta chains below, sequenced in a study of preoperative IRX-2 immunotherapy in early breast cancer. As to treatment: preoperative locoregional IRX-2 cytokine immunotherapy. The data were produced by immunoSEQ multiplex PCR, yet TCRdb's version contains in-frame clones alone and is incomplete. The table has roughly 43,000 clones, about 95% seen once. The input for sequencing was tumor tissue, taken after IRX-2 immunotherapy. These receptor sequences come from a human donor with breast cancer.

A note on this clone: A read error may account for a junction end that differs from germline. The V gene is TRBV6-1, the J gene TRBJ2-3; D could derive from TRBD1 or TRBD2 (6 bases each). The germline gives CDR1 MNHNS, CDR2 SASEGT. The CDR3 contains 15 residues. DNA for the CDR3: TGTGCCAGCAGGGTTTCGGGGGCTAGCACTGATACGCAGTATTTT. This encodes CASRVSGASTDTQYF.

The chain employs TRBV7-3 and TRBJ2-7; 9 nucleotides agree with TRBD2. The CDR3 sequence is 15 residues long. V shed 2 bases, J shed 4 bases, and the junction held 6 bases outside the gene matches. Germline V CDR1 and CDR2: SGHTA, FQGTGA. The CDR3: CASSLAGGPMYEQYF. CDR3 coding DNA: TGTGCCAGCAGCTTAGCGGGGGGGCCTATGTACGAGCAGTACTTC.

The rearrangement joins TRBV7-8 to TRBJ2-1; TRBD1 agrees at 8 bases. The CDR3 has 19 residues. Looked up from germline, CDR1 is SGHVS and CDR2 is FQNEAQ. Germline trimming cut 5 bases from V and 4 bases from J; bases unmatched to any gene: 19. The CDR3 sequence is CASSRARAGGLRSYNEQFF. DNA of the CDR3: TGTGCCAGCAGCCGGGCTCGGGCAGGGGGCCTGAGAAGTTACAATGAGCAGTTCTTC.

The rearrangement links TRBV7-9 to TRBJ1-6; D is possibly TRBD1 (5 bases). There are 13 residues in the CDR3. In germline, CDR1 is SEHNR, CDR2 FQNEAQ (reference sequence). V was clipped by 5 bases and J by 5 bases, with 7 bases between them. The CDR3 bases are TGTGCCAGCAGCGACAGCCATAATTCACCCCTCCACTTT. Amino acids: CASSDSHNSPLHF. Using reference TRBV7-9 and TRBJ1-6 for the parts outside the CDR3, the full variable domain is DTGVSQNPRHKITKRGQNVTFRCDPISEHNRLYWYRQTLGQGPEFLTYFQNEAQLEKSRLLSDRFSAERPKGSFSTLEIQRTEQGDSAMYLCASSDSHNSPLHFGNGTRLTVT.

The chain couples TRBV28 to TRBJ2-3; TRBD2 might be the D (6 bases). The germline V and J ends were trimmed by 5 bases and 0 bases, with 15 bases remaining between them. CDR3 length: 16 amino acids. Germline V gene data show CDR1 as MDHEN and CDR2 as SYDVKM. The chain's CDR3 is CASSKARLASTDTQYF. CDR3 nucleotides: TGTGCCAGCAGTAAGGCGCGGCTAGCGAGCACAGATACGCAGTATTTT.

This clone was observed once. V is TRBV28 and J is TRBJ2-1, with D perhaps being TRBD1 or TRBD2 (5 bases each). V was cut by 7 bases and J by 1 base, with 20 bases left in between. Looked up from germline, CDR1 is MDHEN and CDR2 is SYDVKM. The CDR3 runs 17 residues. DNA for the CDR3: TGTGCCAGCAAAACGCCCCCAGGGACCGCTTCCTACAATGAGCAGTTCTTC. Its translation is CASKTPPGTASYNEQFF.

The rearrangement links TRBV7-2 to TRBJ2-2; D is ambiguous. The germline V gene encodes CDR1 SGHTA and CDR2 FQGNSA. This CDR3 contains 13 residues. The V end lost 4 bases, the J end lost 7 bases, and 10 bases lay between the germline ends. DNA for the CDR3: TGTGCCAGCAGCTCGCTACGAGGCGGGGAGCTGTTTTTT. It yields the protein CASSSLRGGELFF.

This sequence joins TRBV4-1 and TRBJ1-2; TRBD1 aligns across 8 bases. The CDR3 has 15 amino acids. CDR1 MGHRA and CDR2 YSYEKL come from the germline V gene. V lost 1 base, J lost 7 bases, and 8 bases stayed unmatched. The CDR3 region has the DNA TGCGCCAGCAGCCAAGGACACTCAGGGGGCGGTGGCTACACCTTC. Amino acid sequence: CASSQGHSGGGGYTF.

The CDR3 DNA reads as TGTGCCAGCAGCAATAGGGGTCCCGGCTACACCTTC. This translates into CASSNRGPGYTF. The V call is TRBV21-1, the J call TRBJ1-2; the listed D gene, TRBD1, was not tested against the DNA. TRBV21-1 is marked as a pseudogene. The CDR3 runs to 12 residues.